The rows below give T cell receptor beta chains drawn from one sample of a study of T cell clonotyping in hematopoietic cell transplantation. TCRdb's copy holds only in-frame clones and misses some; the assay was immunoSEQ multiplex PCR. This table holds under 5,000 clones, roughly 20% found once. The material was PBMCs, obtained 180 days after allogeneic stem cell transplant. The receptor set was obtained from a male patient aged 18 to 29 who had an allogeneic stem cell transplant, so the T cells may come from the graft donor. Some clones in this sample may be carry-over from other donors' samples. Both conserved end residues are part of each CDR3. Each record gives: J gene, CDR3 length, V gene, D gene, CDR3 protein. The D gene is left open where the match is weak.

>TRBJ1-2|14|TRBV7-3|-
CASSSPGADYGYTF
>TRBJ1-5|16|TRBV5-6|-
CASSLGGGNSNQPQHF
>TRBJ2-5|11|TRBV30|-
CAWSGLERQYF
>TRBJ1-1|13|TRBV30|-
CAWGADGNTEAFF
>TRBJ1-2|14|TRBV14|-
CASRRSGPNYGYTF
>-|16|TRBV4-1|TRBD1
CASSQGDSPFSYEQYF
>TRBJ1-5|16|TRBV7-9|-
CASSRSGLGGNQPQHF
>TRBJ1-2|12|TRBV30|-
CAWSLQSGGYTF
>TRBJ1-1|13|TRBV6-5|-
CASSYQGGTEAFF
>TRBJ1-2|15|TRBV30|TRBD1
CAWSPERGQYYGYTF
>TRBJ2-3|15|TRBV19|-
CASSIAGGISDTQYF
>TRBJ2-7|14|TRBV30|-
CACTSHGQGYEQYF
>TRBJ2-1|14|TRBV7-3|-
CASSVSGRRNEQFF
>TRBJ2-7|11|TRBV30|-
CAWTAGGEQYF
>TRBJ1-2|12|TRBV30|-
CAFTRTRDGYTF
>TRBJ1-1|13|TRBV30|-
CAWSVGSGTEAFF
>TRBJ1-1|12|TRBV25-1|-
CASSRALGEAFF
>TRBJ1-2|13|TRBV30|-
CAWSTGNLYGYTF
>TRBJ2-3|11|TRBV29-1|-
CSVAVGDTQYF
>TRBJ2-5|15|TRBV30|TRBD2
CAVGLAGGYQETQYF
>TRBJ2-7|17|TRBV4-2|TRBD1
CASSQDDPRDRDYEQYF
>TRBJ1-5|14|TRBV30|-
CAWSKRQPNQPQHF
>TRBJ1-4|12|TRBV30|-
CAWSALGEKLFF
>TRBJ1-5|13|TRBV30|-
CAWSGGGNQPQHF
>TRBJ2-7|15|TRBV29-1|TRBD2
CSVWEWLADNYEQYF
>TRBJ2-7|14|TRBV9|TRBD2
CASSVVAGLGEQYF
>TRBJ1-1|14|TRBV11-1|-
CASSLRNRDTEAFF
>TRBJ2-3|13|TRBV30|-
CAWSVGQTDTQYF
>TRBJ2-5|15|TRBV30|TRBD1
CAWSVRVGQAGTQYF
>TRBJ1-5|15|TRBV25-1|-
CASSEGNGVSESQHF
>TRBJ2-3|13|TRBV6-5|TRBD2
CASSYRGGDTQYF
>TRBJ1-2|13|TRBV30|TRBD1
CAWMTGGATGYTF
>TRBJ2-7|14|TRBV30|TRBD1
CAWSPGQGAQEQYF
>TRBJ1-4|15|TRBV30|-
CAWSVDSGEGEKLFF
>TRBJ2-1|13|TRBV29-1|TRBD2
CSVQSGGNNEQFF
>TRBJ1-2|14|TRBV5-4|-
CASSYQGSESGYTF
>TRBJ2-3|13|TRBV30|-
CAWSPWGTDTQYF
>TRBJ1-2|16|TRBV6-5|TRBD1
CASSYSEGAANYGYTF
>TRBJ2-7|11|TRBV25-1|-
CASGRDSEQYF
>-|13|TRBV30|-
CAWSGDTNYEQYF
>TRBJ1-2|14|TRBV30|-
CAWIWGATNYGYTF
>TRBJ1-2|13|TRBV10-3|-
CAIGRADNYGYTF
>TRBJ1-5|12|TRBV30|-
CAWSATGGRQHF
>TRBJ2-7|14|TRBV6-5|TRBD1
CASSRDRGRYEQYF
>TRBJ2-3|14|TRBV29-1|TRBD1
CSVDPGQGSDTQYF
>TRBJ1-1|14|TRBV6-5|-
CASRRPVSNTEAFF
>TRBJ1-5|18|TRBV30|TRBD1
CAWSGGQGISYSNQPQHF
>TRBJ1-2|18|TRBV4-1|-
CASSQDSNSGGRAYGYTF
>TRBJ1-5|12|TRBV2|-
CASRKVNQPQHF
>TRBJ2-7|16|TRBV29-1|-
CSVEGGSLSSSYEQYF
>TRBJ2-7|14|TRBV30|-
CAWSPFGGVGEQYF
>TRBJ2-7|15|TRBV28|-
CASSLSGTGLNEQYF
>TRBJ1-6|14|TRBV25-1|-
CASNRAYVNSPLHF
>TRBJ1-4|15|TRBV7-6|-
CASSSRDVGDEKLFF